The clone carrying this T cell receptor beta chain was found many times. Its antigen is as yet unknown. The sample belongs to a study of prognosis after radiotherapy for stage I lung cancer. Whole-study context: Squamous cell carcinoma tumors occurred in several patients, adenocarcinoma in some 12.

Amplification of the TCR beta CDR3 (from genomic DNA) was done by two-round multiplex PCR. For every TRBV and TRBJ gene, a specific primer was used in first-round PCR. TCRdb re-analysed the multiplex PCR reads in MiXCR, keeping a single row per CDR3 protein. The sample comprises some 38,000 distinct CDR3 sequences, around 24% of which are singletons, and 20% to 30% rests with the top ten. Overall study findings and caveats: For the expanded TCR clones, whether they were tumor-specific was not determined. A fall in unique TCR clone counts followed stereotactic body radiation therapy, with medians of roughly 10,000 versus 7,000.

Deletions cut 4 bases from V and 4 bases from J, with 11 bases between. The CDR3 is made up of 13 amino acids. Per the germline V gene, CDR1 is SGHRS and CDR2 is YFSETQ. V gene TRBV5-1 combines with J gene TRBJ1-2, with D possibly being TRBD1 (6 bases). The receptor's source is a donor older than 45 with non-small cell lung cancer. The source was PBMCs, collected before or after stereotactic body radiation therapy (not recorded which). This chain's CDR3 is CASSSDRTYGYTF. The CDR3 DNA follows: TGCGCCAGCAGCAGTGACAGGACCTATGGCTACACCTTC.